Listed below are T cell receptor beta chains from one sample, sequenced in a study of human T cells and chemical hapten exposure. TCRdb re-called the RACE reads through MiXCR, storing one row per CDR3 protein. The profile covers 90,000 to 110,000 distinct CDR3 sequences, with 9% to 9.5% appearing a single time and 3.1% taken by the ten largest. The material sequenced was whole blood, taken in connection with sensitization to the hapten diphenylcyclopropenone (DPC). The receptor source for this set is a woman in her thirties or forties with alopecia areata. Some clones in this sample may be carry-over from other donors' samples. The CDR3 runs from the conserved cysteine through the conserved F or W. D genes are given only for firm matches. Clone size, where shown, is once, few, many, or a class for clones that have expanded.

cdr3_nt | cdr3_aa | v_call | clone_size | j_call | d_call
TGTGCCAGCAGCTCCGGGTTGGGTGGTCAGCCCCAGCATTTT | CASSSGLGGQPQHF | TRBV7-2 | . | TRBJ1-5 | .
TGTGCCAGCAGGACCGGGACAGGGAATGAAAAACTGTTTTTT | CASRTGTGNEKLFF | TRBV6-5 | . | TRBJ1-4 | TRBD1
TGTGCCAGCAGTTTGATGGGGACAGGGAATGAAAAACTGTTTTTT | CASSLMGTGNEKLFF | TRBV28 | few | TRBJ1-4 | TRBD1
TGTGCCACCCAACAGGGTTTGAACACCGGGGAGCTGTTTTTT | CATQQGLNTGELFF | TRBV24-1 | few | TRBJ2-2 | .
TGTGCCAGCAGCCGGTCGTCGGATACGCAGTATTTT | CASSRSSDTQYF | TRBV11-1 | . | TRBJ2-3 | .
TGTGCCAGTAGTATATTGACCCGGGGTCAGCCCCAGCATTTT | CASSILTRGQPQHF | TRBV19 | few | TRBJ1-5 | .
TGTGCCAGCACCCTATCACAGGGGTACGAGCAGTACTTC | CASTLSQGYEQYF | TRBV28 | . | TRBJ2-7 | TRBD1
TGCAGCGTTGCGGAGGGTAGCTACGAGCAGTACTTC | CSVAEGSYEQYF | TRBV29-1 | few | TRBJ2-7 | .
TGTGCCAGCAGTCCACGGGTCGGGGGGCAGGAGACCCAGTACTTC | CASSPRVGGQETQYF | TRBV6-5 | . | TRBJ2-5 | .
TGTGCCAGCCCCTCTCTTCTCGGGAACGACGATGAGCAGTTCTTC | CASPSLLGNDDEQFF | TRBV3-1 | . | TRBJ2-1 | .
TGTGCCAGCAGCCAAGGACCGATCTACGAGCAGTACTTC | CASSQGPIYEQYF | TRBV3-1 | few | TRBJ2-7 | .
TGTGCCAGCAGCTCGGACGCGGCGGTCGAGCAGTACTTC | CASSSDAAVEQYF | TRBV6-5 | many | TRBJ2-7 | .
TGTGCCTGGAGTGTCGGGGGGGATTCACCCCTCCACTTT | CAWSVGGDSPLHF | TRBV30 | few | TRBJ1-6 | .
TGTGCCAGCAGCCGCCGGGACTCGGGCACCGGGGAGCTGTTTTTT | CASSRRDSGTGELFF | TRBV7-6 | few | TRBJ2-2 | .
TGTGCCAGCAATTATAGGGCCAGCACAGGGGACCAGTACTTC | CASNYRASTGDQYF | TRBV28 | . | TRBJ2-7 | TRBD1
TGTGCCATCAGTGGCCCCCGCCTCCGCTACGAGCAGTACTTC | CAISGPRLRYEQYF | TRBV10-3 | . | TRBJ2-7 | .
TGCAGCGTGCAGGGGGTTGATGGCTACACCTTC | CSVQGVDGYTF | TRBV29-1 | few | TRBJ1-2 | TRBD1
TGCAGTGCTACGAGGGACAGCCGGGAGACCCAGTACTTC | CSATRDSRETQYF | TRBV20-1 | . | TRBJ2-5 | TRBD1
TGTGCCAGCAGCCCGGTTGGGCGGCCGGGCAATGAGCAGTTCTTC | CASSPVGRPGNEQFF | TRBV2 | few | TRBJ2-1 | .
TGCAGTGCTAGAGTCGGGGAGACCCAGTACTTC | CSARVGETQYF | TRBV20-1 | few | TRBJ2-5 | .
TGTGCCAGCAGCAAAACAGGGAGCGACACCGGGGAGCTGTTTTTT | CASSKTGSDTGELFF | TRBV9 | few | TRBJ2-2 | .
TGTGCCAGCCCCCGGAGGAGGCCCCACAATGAGCAGTTCTTC | CASPRRRPHNEQFF | TRBV3-2 | many | TRBJ2-1 | .
TGTGCCAGCTCCGCCTCGACAGGGCAAGAGACCCAGTACTTC | CASSASTGQETQYF | TRBV18 | few | TRBJ2-5 | TRBD1
TGTGCCAGCAACTCCTGGGGCCTCCATCAGCCCCAGCATTTT | CASNSWGLHQPQHF | TRBV6-2/TRBV6-3 | many | TRBJ1-5 | .
TGCGCCAGCAGCCCGAGAGACACGGAGGCAGATACGCAGTATTTT | CASSPRDTEADTQYF | TRBV4-3 | . | TRBJ2-3 | .
TGTGCCAGCTCACCAGGGACACCCAAGAGCTCCTATAATTCACCCCTCCACTTT | CASSPGTPKSSYNSPLHF | TRBV18 | . | TRBJ1-6 | .